This T cell receptor (beta chain) was sequenced for a study of neurological immune-mediated disorders. Synthesis of cDNA was accomplished via 5'RACE employing 10-nucleotide random UMIs. From the 5' RACE reads, TCRdb called clonotypes with MiXCR, one entry per CDR3 protein. The sample has about 58,000 distinct CDR3 sequences; about 3.7% are singletons. Unsorted libraries were prepared from 2 million PBMCs held at -80 C. This clonotype was seen ten or more times. Its antigen is not identified. Study-level findings and limits: Phylogenetic analysis grouped 18 of 34 multiple sclerosis patients' repertoires together, suggesting a possible repertoire signature.

The sample comprised PBMCs. The origin of this receptor is a woman in her sixties or seventies with multiple sclerosis.

The CDR3 sequence is CASSLGGLNEAFF. CDR3 DNA: TGCGCCAGCAGCTTGGGTGGGTTAAATGAAGCTTTCTTT. This chain links TRBV5-1 with TRBJ1-1; D uncertain. This CDR3 has 13 residues. Germline V gene sequence: CDR1 SGHRS, CDR2 YFSETQ. Trimming left V 0 bases short and J 7 bases short, with 10 bases between.